This T cell receptor beta chain was documented in a study of blood T cell repertoires in COVID-19. As for the study in general: Donors in the United States, Italy and Spain gave samples during acute or convalescent COVID-19. Sample material is recorded as cDNA or gDNA derived from T cells, B-cell-depleted T cells, or PBMCs.

Original analysis: Amplifying reference gene primers gave estimates of nucleated cell counts. Profiled with immunoSEQ multiplex PCR; TCRdb holds only in-frame clones, not every one. V, J and clone size were drawn from that table, and D and trimming were deduced from the DNA. The data show 150,000 or so clones, with about 86% seen just once and about 7% held by the top ten. The CDR3 sequence is 13 residues long. V gave up 4 bases and J gave up 5 bases, with 13 bases separating them. CDR1 SGHDT and CDR2 YYEEEE come from the germline V gene. The rearrangement uses TRBV5-6 and TRBJ2-7, with a weak D call TRBD2 (6 bases). The receptor was isolated from a man in his fifties or sixties with active or convalescent COVID-19. Sequencing was performed on peripheral blood. The CDR3 DNA reads TGTGCCAGCAGCGGACCAGGGACTCACGAGCAGTACTTC. Translating gives CASSGPGTHEQYF.